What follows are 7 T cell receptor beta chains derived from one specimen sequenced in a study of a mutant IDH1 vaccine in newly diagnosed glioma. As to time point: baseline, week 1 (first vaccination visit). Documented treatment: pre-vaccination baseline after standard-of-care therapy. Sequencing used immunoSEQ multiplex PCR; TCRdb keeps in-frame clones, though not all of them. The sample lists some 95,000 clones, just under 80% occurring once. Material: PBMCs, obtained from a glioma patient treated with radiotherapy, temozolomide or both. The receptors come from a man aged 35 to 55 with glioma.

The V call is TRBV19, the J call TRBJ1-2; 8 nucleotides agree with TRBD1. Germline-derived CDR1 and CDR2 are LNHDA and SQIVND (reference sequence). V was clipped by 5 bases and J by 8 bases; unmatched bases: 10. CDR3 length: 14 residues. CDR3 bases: TGTGCCAGTAGTGCGACGACAGGGGTTAGCGGCTACACCTTC. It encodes CASSATTGVSGYTF.

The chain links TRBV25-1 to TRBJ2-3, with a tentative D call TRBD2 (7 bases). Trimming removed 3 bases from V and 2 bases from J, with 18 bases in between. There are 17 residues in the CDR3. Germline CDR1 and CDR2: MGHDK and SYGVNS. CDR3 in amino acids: CASSERWGGGVTDTQYF. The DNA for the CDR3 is TGTGCCAGCAGTGAGCGGTGGGGAGGGGGTGTCACAGATACGCAGTATTTT.

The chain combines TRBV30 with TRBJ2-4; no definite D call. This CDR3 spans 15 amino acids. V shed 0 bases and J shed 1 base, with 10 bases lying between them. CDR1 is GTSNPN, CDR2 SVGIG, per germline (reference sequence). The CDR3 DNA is TGTGCCTGGAGTGTACACCAGGCTGCCAAAAACATTCAGTACTTC. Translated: CAWSVHQAAKNIQYF.

For the CDR3, the DNA is TGTGCCAGCAGCTTGGGTGGTGGGGGGCGCACGCAGTATTTT. Its translation: CASSLGGGGRTQYF. The chain has TRBV5-6 and TRBJ2-3; D tentatively fits TRBD1 or TRBD2 (6 bases each). The CDR3 covers 14 residues. The germline V gene encodes CDR1 SGHDT and CDR2 YYEEEE. V lost 0 bases, J lost 9 bases, and 14 bases lay in between.

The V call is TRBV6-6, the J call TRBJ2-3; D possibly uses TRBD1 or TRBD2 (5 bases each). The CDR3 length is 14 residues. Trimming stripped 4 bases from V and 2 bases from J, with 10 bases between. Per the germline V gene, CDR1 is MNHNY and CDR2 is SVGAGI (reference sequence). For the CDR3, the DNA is TGTGCCAGCAGTTTCCCGGGGCCCACAGATACGCAGTATTTT. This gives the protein CASSFPGPTDTQYF.

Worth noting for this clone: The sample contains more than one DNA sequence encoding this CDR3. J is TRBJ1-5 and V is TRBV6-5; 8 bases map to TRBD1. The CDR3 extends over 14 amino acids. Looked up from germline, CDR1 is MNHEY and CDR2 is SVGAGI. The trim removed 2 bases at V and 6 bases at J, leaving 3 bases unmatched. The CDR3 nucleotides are TGTGCCAGCAGTTACCGGACAGGGATTCAGCCCCAGCATTTT. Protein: CASSYRTGIQPQHF.

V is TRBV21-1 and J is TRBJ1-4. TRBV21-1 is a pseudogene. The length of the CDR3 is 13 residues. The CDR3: CASSKTGGEKLFF. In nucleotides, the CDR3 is TGTGCCAGCAGCAAAACGGGAGGGGAAAAACTGTTTTTT.